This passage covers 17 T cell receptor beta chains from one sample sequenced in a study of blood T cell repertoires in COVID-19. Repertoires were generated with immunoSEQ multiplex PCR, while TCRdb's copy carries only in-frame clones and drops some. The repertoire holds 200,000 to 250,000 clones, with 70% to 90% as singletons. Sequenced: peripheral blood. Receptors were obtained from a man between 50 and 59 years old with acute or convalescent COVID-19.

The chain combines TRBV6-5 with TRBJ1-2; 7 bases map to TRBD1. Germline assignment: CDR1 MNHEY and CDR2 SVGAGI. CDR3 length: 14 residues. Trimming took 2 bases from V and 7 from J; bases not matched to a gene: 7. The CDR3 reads CASSYEGAPSGYTF. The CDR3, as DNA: TGTGCCAGCAGTTACGAGGGGGCGCCGTCTGGCTACACCTTC.

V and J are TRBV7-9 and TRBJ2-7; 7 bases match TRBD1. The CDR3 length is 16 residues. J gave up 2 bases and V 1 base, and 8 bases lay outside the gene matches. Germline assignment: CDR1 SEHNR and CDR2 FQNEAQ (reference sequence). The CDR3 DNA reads TGTGCCAGCAGCTTAGGAGGAGCGCAGGGGGCCTACGAGCAGTACTTC. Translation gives CASSLGGAQGAYEQYF.

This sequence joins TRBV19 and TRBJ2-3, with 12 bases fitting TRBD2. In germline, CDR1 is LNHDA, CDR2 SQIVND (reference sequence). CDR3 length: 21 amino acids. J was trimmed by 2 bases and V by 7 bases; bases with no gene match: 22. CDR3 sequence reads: CASNRGRGVGTSGSTTDTQYF. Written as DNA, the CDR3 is TGTGCCAGTAACAGGGGGCGCGGTGTGGGGACTAGCGGGTCCACCACAGATACGCAGTATTTT.

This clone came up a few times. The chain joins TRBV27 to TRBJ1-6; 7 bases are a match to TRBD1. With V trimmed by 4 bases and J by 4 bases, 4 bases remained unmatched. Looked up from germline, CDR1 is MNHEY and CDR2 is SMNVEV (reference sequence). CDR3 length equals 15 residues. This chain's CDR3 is CASSSPTGYNSPLHF. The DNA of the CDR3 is TGTGCCAGCAGTTCCCCGACAGGGTATAATTCACCCCTCCACTTT.

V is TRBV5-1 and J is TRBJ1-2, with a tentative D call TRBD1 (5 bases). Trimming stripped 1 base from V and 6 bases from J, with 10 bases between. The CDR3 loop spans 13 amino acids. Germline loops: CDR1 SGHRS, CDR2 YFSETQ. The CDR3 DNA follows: TGCGCCAGCAGCTTGCTAGGGGCCAATGGCTACACCTTC. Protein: CASSLLGANGYTF.

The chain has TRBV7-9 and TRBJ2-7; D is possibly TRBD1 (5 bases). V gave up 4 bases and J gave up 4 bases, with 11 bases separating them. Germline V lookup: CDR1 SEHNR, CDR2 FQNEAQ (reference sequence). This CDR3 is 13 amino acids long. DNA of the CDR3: TGTGCCAGCAGCTACGACAGAACGTACGAGCAGTACTTC. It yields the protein CASSYDRTYEQYF. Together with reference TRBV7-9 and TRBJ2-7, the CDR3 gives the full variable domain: DTGVSQNPRHKITKRGQNVTFRCDPISEHNRLYWYRQTLGQGPEFLTYFQNEAQLEKSRLLSDRFSAERPKGSFSTLEIQRTEQGDSAMYLCASSYDRTYEQYFGPGTRLTVT.

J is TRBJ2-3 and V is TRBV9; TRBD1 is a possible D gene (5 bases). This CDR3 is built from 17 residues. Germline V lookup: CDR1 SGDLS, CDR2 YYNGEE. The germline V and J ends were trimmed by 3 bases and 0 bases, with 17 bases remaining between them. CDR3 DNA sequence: TGTGCCAGCAGCGAGGGGAAGGGGTTTGCTAGCACAGATACGCAGTATTTT. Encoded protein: CASSEGKGFASTDTQYF. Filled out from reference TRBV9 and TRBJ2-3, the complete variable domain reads DSGVTQTPKHLITATGQRVTLRCSPRSGDLSVYWYQQSLDQGLQFLIQYYNGEERAKGNILERFSAQQFPDLHSELNLSSLELGDSALYFCASSEGKGFASTDTQYFGPGTRLTVL.

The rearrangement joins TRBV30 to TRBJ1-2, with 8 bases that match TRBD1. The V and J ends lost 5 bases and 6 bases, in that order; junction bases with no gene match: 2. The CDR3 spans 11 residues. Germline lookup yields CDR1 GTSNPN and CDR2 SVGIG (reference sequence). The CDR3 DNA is TGTGCCTGGGGACAGGGAAATGGCTACACCTTC. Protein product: CAWGQGNGYTF.

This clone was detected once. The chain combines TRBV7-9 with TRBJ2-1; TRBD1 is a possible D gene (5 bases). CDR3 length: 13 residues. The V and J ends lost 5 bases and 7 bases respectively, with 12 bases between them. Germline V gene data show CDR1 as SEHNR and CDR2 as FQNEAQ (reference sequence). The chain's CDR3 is CASSRPRGNEQFF. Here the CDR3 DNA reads TGTGCCAGCAGCCGGCCTAGGGGTAATGAGCAGTTCTTC.

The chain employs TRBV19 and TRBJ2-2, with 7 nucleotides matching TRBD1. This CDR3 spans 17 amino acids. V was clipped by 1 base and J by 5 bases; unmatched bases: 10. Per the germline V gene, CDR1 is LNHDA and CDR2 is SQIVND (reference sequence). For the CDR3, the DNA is TGTGCCAGTAGTATAGGAGATTCGAGGGGGCGAACCGGGGAGCTGTTTTTT. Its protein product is CASSIGDSRGRTGELFF.

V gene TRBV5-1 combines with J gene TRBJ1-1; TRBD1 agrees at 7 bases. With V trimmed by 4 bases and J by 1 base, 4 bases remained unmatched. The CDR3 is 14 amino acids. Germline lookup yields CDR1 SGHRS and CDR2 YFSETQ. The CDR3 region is CASSGGQENTEAFF. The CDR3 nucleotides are TGCGCCAGCAGCGGAGGACAGGAGAACACTGAAGCTTTCTTT.

CDR3 protein: CASSSAGTGETEAFF. The CDR3 nucleotides read TGTGCCAGCAGTTCCGCCGGGACAGGGGAAACTGAAGCTTTCTTT. V and J are TRBV28 and TRBJ1-1; TRBD1 agrees at 10 bases. The CDR3 is 15 residues long. Trimming took 4 bases from V and 5 from J; bases not matched to a gene: 7. Germline values: CDR1 MDHEN, CDR2 SYDVKM.

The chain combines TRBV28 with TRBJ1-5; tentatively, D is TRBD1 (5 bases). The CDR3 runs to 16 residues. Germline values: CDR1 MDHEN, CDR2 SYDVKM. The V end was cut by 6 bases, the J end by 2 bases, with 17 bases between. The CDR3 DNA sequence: TGTGCCAGCAGGGTCGGGTCAGGGTATGGCAATCAGCCCCAGCATTTT. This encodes CASRVGSGYGNQPQHF.

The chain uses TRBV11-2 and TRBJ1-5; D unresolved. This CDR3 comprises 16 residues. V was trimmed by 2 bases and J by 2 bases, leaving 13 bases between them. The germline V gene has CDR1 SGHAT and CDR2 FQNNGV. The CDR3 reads CASSLSVQRGNQPQHF. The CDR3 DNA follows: TGTGCCAGCAGCTTATCAGTTCAGAGGGGCAATCAGCCCCAGCATTTT.

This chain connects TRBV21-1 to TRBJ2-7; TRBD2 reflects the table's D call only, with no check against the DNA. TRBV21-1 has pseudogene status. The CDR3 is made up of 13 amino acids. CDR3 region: CASSNGLVYEQYF. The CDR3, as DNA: TGTGCCAGCAGCAACGGACTTGTCTACGAGCAGTACTTC.

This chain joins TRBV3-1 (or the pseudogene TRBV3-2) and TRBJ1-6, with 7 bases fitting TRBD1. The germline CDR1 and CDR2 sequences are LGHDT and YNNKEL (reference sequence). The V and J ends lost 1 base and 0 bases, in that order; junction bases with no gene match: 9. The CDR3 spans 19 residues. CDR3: CASSQGGAQGSSYNSPLHF. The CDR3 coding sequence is TGTGCCAGCAGCCAAGGAGGAGCACAGGGGAGCTCCTATAATTCACCCCTCCACTTT.

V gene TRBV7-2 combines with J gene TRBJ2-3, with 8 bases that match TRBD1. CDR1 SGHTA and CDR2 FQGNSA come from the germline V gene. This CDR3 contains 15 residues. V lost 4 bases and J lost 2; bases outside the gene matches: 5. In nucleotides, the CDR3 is TGTGCCAGCAGCTCTCCAGGGGGCCCCACAGATACGCAGTATTTT. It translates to CASSSPGGPTDTQYF.